These 19 T cell receptor beta chains were sequenced from one sample in a study of CD8 T cells in ankylosing spondylitis. TCRdb used MiXCR to reprocess the 5' RACE reads, holding one entry per CDR3 protein. The sample carries more than 650,000 distinct CDR3 sequences, roughly 12% recorded once. Study-wide findings and caveats: A motif in TCR beta, a set of roughly eight highly homologous variants, appeared characteristic of ankylosing spondylitis blood.

The antigens of these receptors remain unknown. Sequenced sample: blood, either unsorted or a sorted T cell fraction (not recorded which). Every receptor here comes from a male donor with ankylosing spondylitis.

V is TRBV5-1 and J is TRBJ1-1, with TRBD1 as a possible D gene (6 bases). CDR1 is SGHRS, CDR2 YFSETQ, per germline. V was clipped by 4 bases and J by 2 bases, with 15 bases between them. There are 15 residues in the CDR3. Here the CDR3 reads CASSLTGVSNTEAFF. DNA of the CDR3: TGCGCCAGCAGCCTGACAGGAGTTTCTAACACTGAAGCTTTCTTT.

The chain is built from TRBV6-4 and TRBJ2-2; D is possibly TRBD2 (5 bases). Germline-derived CDR1 and CDR2 are MRHNA and SNTAGT. The CDR3 runs 18 residues. V was shortened by 2 bases and J by 2 bases, with 18 bases between the two germline ends. For the CDR3, the DNA is TGTGCCAGCAGTGACATCCCTTTCGCGGGCCCTAACACCGGGGAGCTGTTTTTT. Its protein is CASSDIPFAGPNTGELFF.

The chain carries TRBV5-6 and TRBJ1-1; D remains ambiguous. V gave up 0 bases and J gave up 4 bases, with 16 bases separating them. This CDR3 is built from 16 residues. Germline values: CDR1 SGHDT, CDR2 YYEEEE. The CDR3 spells CASSLVGGEGFTEAFF. CDR3 coding DNA: TGTGCCAGCAGCTTGGTGGGCGGTGAAGGTTTCACTGAAGCTTTCTTT.

This clonotype was observed a few times. The chain combines TRBV5-1 with TRBJ2-7; maybe TRBD1 (6 bases). V shed 0 bases and J shed 6 bases, with 16 bases lying between them. The CDR3 length is 15 residues. The germline CDR1 and CDR2 sequences are SGHRS and YFSETQ. For the CDR3, the DNA is TGCGCCAGCAGCTTGGAGGCGGCAGGGGACGGCGAGCAGTACTTC. As protein: CASSLEAAGDGEQYF.

This clonotype was found a few times. The chain recombines TRBV20-1 with TRBJ2-7; 8 bases agree with TRBD2. V dropped 5 bases and J dropped 0; count of bases not matched to a gene: 9. This CDR3 is built from 15 residues. From germline, CDR1 is DFQATT and CDR2 SNEGSKA (reference sequence). CDR3 coding DNA: TGCAGTGCTCCCGTGACTAGCGAACTCTCCTACGAGCAGTACTTC. Translation: CSAPVTSELSYEQYF.

J is TRBJ2-1 and V is TRBV7-9, with 10 bases identical to TRBD1. The CDR3 is 15 amino acids. Germline trimming cut 3 bases from V and 9 bases from J; bases unmatched to any gene: 8. Germline V gene lookup returns CDR1 SEHNR and CDR2 FQNEAQ (reference sequence). The CDR3: CASSLSGTGVGEQFF. CDR3 nucleotide sequence: TGTGCCAGCAGCTTGTCTGGGACAGGGGTAGGTGAGCAGTTCTTC.

This clonotype was counted ten times or more. This chain links TRBV20-1 with TRBJ1-6, with TRBD1 matching 7 bases. With V trimmed by 6 bases and J by 0 bases, 5 bases remained unmatched. Germline values: CDR1 DFQATT, CDR2 SNEGSKA (reference sequence). This CDR3 region has 15 residues. The CDR3 DNA reads TGCAGTGCACCAGGGACAGCCTCCTATAATTCACCCCTCCACTTT. Amino acid sequence: CSAPGTASYNSPLHF.

The V gene is TRBV6-1, the J gene TRBJ1-2; 8 bases agree with TRBD1. Trimming took 5 bases from V and 5 from J; bases not matched to a gene: 7. CDR3 size: 14 residues. Germline V gives CDR1 MNHNS, CDR2 SASEGT. CDR3 loop: CASSQPGTGYGYTF. Written as DNA, the CDR3 is TGTGCCAGCAGTCAGCCCGGGACAGGTTATGGCTACACCTTC.

The table lists this clonotype with a few counts. The chain couples TRBV27 to TRBJ2-5; D gene unclear. Trimming stripped 2 bases from V and 7 bases from J, with 11 bases between. Germline V CDR1 and CDR2: MNHEY, SMNVEV (reference sequence). This CDR3 comprises 13 residues. CDR3 bases: TGTGCCAGCAGTTTAACCCAAACCGGGACCCAGTACTTC. It translates to CASSLTQTGTQYF.

This clonotype was seen ten or more times. The J gene is TRBJ1-4, the V gene TRBV20-1; a possible D gene is TRBD1 (5 bases). From germline, CDR1 is DFQATT and CDR2 SNEGSKA (reference sequence). The ends were cut back, 6 bases at V and 5 bases at J, with 13 bases in the middle. CDR3 size: 13 residues. The DNA of the CDR3 is TGCAGTGCCACTCGGGGGATCAATGAAAAACTGTTTTTT. Amino acid sequence: CSATRGINEKLFF.

The V and J genes are TRBV7-2 and TRBJ2-7; D unresolved. Germline V gene sequence: CDR1 SGHTA, CDR2 FQGNSA. CDR3 length equals 16 residues. Deletions cut 5 bases from V and 3 bases from J, with 20 bases between. CDR3 in DNA: TGTGCCAGCAGCCCTCGCCCTGGGCTTGGTGGCTACGAGCAGTACTTC. This gives the protein CASSPRPGLGGYEQYF.

This clonotype was recorded many times. The rearrangement uses TRBV29-1 and TRBJ1-2; perhaps TRBD1 as D (5 bases). Germline loops: CDR1 SQVTM, CDR2 ANQGSEA. Trimming stripped 6 bases from V and 2 bases from J, with 10 bases between. This CDR3 is 12 amino acids long. The CDR3 bases are TGCAGCGTCAGGGTGGGAAACTATGGCTACACCTTC. Residues: CSVRVGNYGYTF.

This clonotype has just a few counts. The rearrangement uses TRBV28 and TRBJ2-3, with D perhaps matching TRBD1 (6 bases). Trimming left V 6 bases short and J 0 bases short, with 16 bases between. The germline gives CDR1 MDHEN, CDR2 SYDVKM. The CDR3 consists of 16 residues. CDR3 in DNA: TGTGCCAGCAGCTCTCTCGGGACATTGAGCACAGATACGCAGTATTTT. It specifies CASSSLGTLSTDTQYF. Together with reference TRBV28 and TRBJ2-3, the CDR3 gives the full variable domain: DVKVTQSSRYLVKRTGEKVFLECVQDMDHENMFWYRQDPGLGLRLIYFSYDVKMKEKGDIPEGYSVSREKKERFSLILESASTNQTSMYLCASSSLGTLSTDTQYFGPGTRLTVL.

J is TRBJ2-5 and V is TRBV29-1, with TRBD1 identical over 8 bases. J lost 5 bases, V lost 6 bases, and 5 bases had no gene match. This CDR3 has 12 amino acids. Germline CDR1 is SQVTM and CDR2 is ANQGSEA. CDR3 region: CSVTGASETQYF. The CDR3 nucleotides are TGCAGCGTGACAGGGGCCTCCGAGACCCAGTACTTC.

This clonotype has ten or more counts. This chain joins TRBV5-1 and TRBJ2-1; TRBD2 is a possible D gene (6 bases). This CDR3 is 12 amino acids long. V lost 5 bases, J lost 8 bases, and 11 bases lay in between. Per germline, CDR1 SGHRS and CDR2 YFSETQ. The CDR3 DNA is TGCGCCAGCAGATCCCCGGGAGATGAGCAGTTCTTC. Translation gives CASRSPGDEQFF.

The chain is built from TRBV6-1 and TRBJ2-3; TRBD2 aligns across 11 bases. The ends lost 0 bases at V and 2 bases at J; junction bases unmatched: 7. Looked up from germline, CDR1 is MNHNS and CDR2 is SASEGT. The CDR3 runs 18 residues. CDR3 sequence reads: CASSEAKGLADATDTQYF. In nucleotides, the CDR3 is TGTGCCAGCAGTGAAGCAAAGGGACTAGCGGACGCCACAGATACGCAGTATTTT.

This clonotype has just a few counts. The chain carries TRBV20-1 and TRBJ1-1; TRBD1 is a possible D gene (5 bases). CDR3 size: 11 residues. Trimming cost V 6 bases and J 4 bases, with 9 bases left between them. Germline V gives CDR1 DFQATT, CDR2 SNEGSKA (reference sequence). The CDR3 DNA is TGCAGTGCAGGGACCGGCACTGAAGCTTTCTTT. This codes for CSAGTGTEAFF.

This clonotype showed up many times. The rearrangement uses TRBV20-1 and TRBJ2-5, with 7 positions matching TRBD1. This CDR3 comprises 13 residues. The V gene end was trimmed by 5 bases and the J gene end by 4 bases; junction bases not matched to a gene: 7. The V gene's germline CDR1 is DFQATT and CDR2 SNEGSKA (reference sequence). The CDR3 sequence is CSAPVEGAETQYF. The CDR3 nucleotides are TGCAGTGCTCCTGTAGAGGGGGCAGAGACCCAGTACTTC.

This clonotype was recorded a few times. The chain has TRBV6-1 and TRBJ2-5; no firm D call. V was trimmed by 6 bases and J by 5 bases, leaving 13 bases between them. Germline lookup yields CDR1 MNHNS and CDR2 SASEGT. The CDR3 consists of 13 residues. The CDR3 nucleotides are TGTGCCAGCAGACGGTCAGGTTCTGAGACCCAGTACTTC. It codes for CASRRSGSETQYF.